These 27 T cell receptor beta chains were all obtained from the same sample, sequenced in a study of blood T cell repertoires in COVID-19. Profiled with immunoSEQ multiplex PCR; TCRdb holds only in-frame clones, not every one. The table shows about 430,000 clones, with around 87% occurring only once. The specimen sequenced was PBMCs or T cells enriched from blood (not recorded which). The receptors originated from a man aged 25 to 40 who had recovered from COVID-19.

In DNA, the CDR3 is TGTGCCAGTAGCCCATACATGGACACCACAGGGACCGGGGAGCTGTTTTTT. It translates to CASSPYMDTTGTGELFF. The chain combines TRBV19 with TRBJ2-2; a possible D gene is TRBD1 (6 bases). This CDR3 has 17 residues. Trimming removed 6 bases from V and 5 bases from J, with 22 bases in between. The germline V gene has CDR1 LNHDA and CDR2 SQIVND (reference sequence).

The rearrangement joins TRBV30 to TRBJ2-7; 9 positions match TRBD1. There are 14 residues in the CDR3. Germline lookup yields CDR1 GTSNPN and CDR2 SVGIG (reference sequence). Trimming took 2 bases from V and 3 from J; bases not matched to a gene: 5. The CDR3 DNA reads TGTGCCTGGAGTTCCGGGACAGGGCACTACGAGCAGTACTTC. It codes for CAWSSGTGHYEQYF.

The DNA for the CDR3 is TGCAGCGTTAAGAACGGGGGGGACGAGCAGTACTTC. Translation: CSVKNGGDEQYF. The rearrangement uses TRBV29-1 and TRBJ2-7; 8 nucleotides agree with TRBD2. CDR3 size: 12 residues. Trimming took 5 bases from V and 5 from J; bases not matched to a gene: 5. CDR1 is SQVTM, CDR2 ANQGSEA, per germline.

The chain uses TRBV5-1 and TRBJ1-1; TRBD1 is a possible D gene (6 bases). V gave up 6 bases and J gave up 3 bases, with 15 bases separating them. Germline V CDR1 and CDR2: SGHRS, YFSETQ. This CDR3 has 14 amino acids. The CDR3 protein is CASNNAQGDTEAFF. CDR3 nucleotide sequence: TGCGCCAGCAACAACGCACAGGGCGACACTGAAGCTTTCTTT.

CDR3 loop: CASSRTGNGNTIYF. In DNA, the CDR3 is TGTGCCAGCAGCCGGACAGGGAATGGAAACACCATATATTTT. The J gene is TRBJ1-3, the V gene TRBV7-8; 8 nucleotides match TRBD1. J gave up 3 bases and V 5 bases, and 3 bases lay outside the gene matches. The CDR3 totals 14 residues. Germline CDR1 reads SGHVS; CDR2 reads FQNEAQ.

The chain has TRBV6-1 and TRBJ2-1, with D perhaps matching TRBD2 (6 bases). The CDR3 loop spans 14 amino acids. V was trimmed by 4 bases and J by 3 bases, leaving 10 bases between them. Germline-derived CDR1 and CDR2 are MNHNS and SASEGT. CDR3 loop: CASSVAENYNEQFF. The CDR3 DNA is TGTGCCAGCAGTGTAGCGGAGAACTACAATGAGCAGTTCTTC.

The chain employs TRBV7-9 and TRBJ1-5, with 7 bases identical to TRBD1. This CDR3 region has 15 residues. The V segment lost 1 base and the J segment 5 bases; nucleotides outside the gene matches: 5. Germline loops: CDR1 SEHNR, CDR2 FQNEAQ (reference sequence). The CDR3 region is CASSLGSGGDQPQHF. Here the CDR3 DNA reads TGTGCCAGCAGCTTAGGATCAGGGGGTGATCAGCCCCAGCATTTT.

CDR3 nucleotides: TGTGCCAGCAGCCAAGAGGGGGCACTTAAAGCTTTCTTT. Translating gives CASSQEGALKAFF. This sequence joins TRBV3-1 (or the pseudogene TRBV3-2) and TRBJ1-1, with D maybe TRBD1 (6 bases). Trimming took off 0 bases at V and 9 bases at J, with 11 bases between the two ends. The germline CDR1 and CDR2 sequences are LGHDT and YNNKEL (reference sequence). This CDR3 contains 13 residues.

The chain uses TRBV29-1 and TRBJ1-4; 9 bases fit TRBD1. CDR3 length equals 13 residues. Trimming at V came to 4 bases and at J to 5 bases, leaving 2 bases not matched to a gene. Germline lookup yields CDR1 SQVTM and CDR2 ANQGSEA. Here the CDR3 reads CSVGGTGNEKLFF. The CDR3 DNA follows: TGCAGCGTTGGCGGGACAGGGAATGAAAAACTGTTTTTT. The full variable domain, completed using reference TRBV29-1 and TRBJ1-4, is SAVISQKPSRDICQRGTSLTIQCQVDSQVTMMFWYRQQPGQSLTLIATANQGSEATYESGFVIDKFPISRPNLTFSTLTVSNMSPEDSSIYLCSVGGTGNEKLFFGSGTQLSVL.

The V gene is TRBV16, the J gene TRBJ2-3; the match to TRBD2 covers 13 bases. This CDR3 is 15 amino acids long. The germline CDR1 and CDR2 sequences are KGHSY and FQNENV. V was clipped by 2 bases and J by 4 bases; unmatched bases: 0. Here the CDR3 DNA reads TGTGCCAGCAGCCAAACTAGCGGGAGGGCAGATACGCAGTATTTT. This gives the protein CASSQTSGRADTQYF.

This sequence joins TRBV9 and TRBJ2-7; 7 nucleotides line up with TRBD1. The germline V gene encodes CDR1 SGDLS and CDR2 YYNGEE. Trimming removed 4 bases from V and 1 base from J; junction bases left unmatched: 11. The CDR3 is 16 residues long. Written as DNA, the CDR3 is TGTGCCAGCAGCCCCAATCCGGGACAGCAGTCCTACGAGCAGTACTTC. It specifies CASSPNPGQQSYEQYF.

V and J are TRBV6-1 and TRBJ1-4; weak D call: TRBD1 (6 bases). V shed 2 bases and J shed 7 bases, with 14 bases lying between them. CDR1 is MNHNS, CDR2 SASEGT, per germline. The CDR3 has 15 amino acids. The CDR3 reads CASSELRGRFEKLFF. The CDR3 DNA is TGTGCCAGCAGTGAACTCAGGGGCAGGTTTGAAAAACTGTTTTTT.

V and J are TRBV5-5 and TRBJ2-3, with 8 bases matching TRBD1. V was pared by 3 bases and J by 2 bases, with 5 bases of the junction left unmatched. Looked up from germline, CDR1 is SGHKS and CDR2 is YYEKEE (reference sequence). The CDR3 consists of 15 residues. This chain's CDR3 is CASSWDRRNTDTQYF. CDR3 nucleotide sequence: TGTGCCAGCAGCTGGGACAGGAGGAACACAGATACGCAGTATTTT.

CDR3 sequence reads: CAISQGKDNEQFF. CDR3 DNA: TGTGCCATCAGCCAGGGAAAGGACAATGAGCAGTTCTTC. The chain employs TRBV10-3 and TRBJ2-1; D may be TRBD1 (5 bases). Trimming left V 6 bases short and J 5 bases short, with 11 bases between. Germline CDR1 ENHRY, CDR2 SYGVKD. The CDR3 has 13 amino acids.

The chain has TRBV12-3 or TRBV12-4 and TRBJ1-1; D gene uncertain. V shed 3 bases and J shed 6 bases, with 11 bases lying between them. This CDR3 region has 13 residues. The CDR3 DNA follows: TGTGCCAGCAGTTTGGCGGGGTCCGCTGAAGCTTTCTTT. Translation: CASSLAGSAEAFF.

This chain uses TRBV12-5 with TRBJ2-7, with TRBD2 matching over 10 bases. The CDR3 loop spans 14 amino acids. CDR1 and CDR2 from the germline V gene are LGHNT and FRNRAP. V shed 7 bases, J shed 2 bases, and the junction held 5 bases outside the gene matches. CDR3 protein: CASAPAGGPYEQYF. As DNA, the CDR3 is TGTGCTAGTGCCCCAGCGGGAGGGCCCTACGAGCAGTACTTC.

The chain employs TRBV28 and TRBJ2-7; TRBD1 matches 8 bases. Losses at the gene ends were 4 bases for V and 4 bases for J; bases not matched to a gene: 6. Germline loops: CDR1 MDHEN, CDR2 SYDVKM. The CDR3 runs 14 residues. In DNA form, the CDR3 reads TGTGCCAGCAGTTACACAGGGGGAAGGTACGAGCAGTACTTC. This encodes CASSYTGGRYEQYF.

The V gene is TRBV25-1, the J gene TRBJ1-5, with D maybe TRBD1 (5 bases). The V gene's germline CDR1 is MGHDK and CDR2 SYGVNS. V gave up 6 bases and J gave up 4 bases, with 19 bases separating them. The CDR3 is 16 residues long. The CDR3 DNA sequence: TGTGCCAGCAGGGGGGGGGAGCCCCGGTGTAATCAGCCCCAGCATTTT. Translating it yields CASRGGEPRCNQPQHF.

The chain couples TRBV3-1 (or the pseudogene TRBV3-2) to TRBJ1-2; the D gene is possibly TRBD1 (6 bases). The CDR3 extends over 13 amino acids. Germline CDR1 and CDR2: LGHDT and YNNKEL (reference sequence). The germline V and J ends were trimmed by 1 base and 7 bases, with 10 bases remaining between them. As DNA, the CDR3 is TGTGCCAGCAGCCAAGCAGGGGTTGCTGGCTACACCTTC. Residues: CASSQAGVAGYTF.

The V call is TRBV7-8, the J call TRBJ1-2; D is uncertain. This CDR3 contains 13 residues. Germline CDR1 reads SGHVS; CDR2 reads FQNEAQ. The V end lost 5 bases, the J end lost 8 bases, and 15 bases lay between the germline ends. The CDR3 loop is CASSQAFPGGYTF. DNA of the CDR3: TGTGCCAGCAGCCAGGCTTTCCCGGGAGGCTACACCTTC.

The chain couples TRBV5-1 to TRBJ2-3; 8 bases fit TRBD2. Looked up from germline, CDR1 is SGHRS and CDR2 is YFSETQ. J was trimmed by 1 base and V by 4 bases; bases with no gene match: 2. The CDR3 loop spans 14 amino acids. CDR3 sequence reads: CASSTTSGTDTQYF. The DNA for the CDR3 is TGCGCCAGCAGCACGACTAGCGGCACAGATACGCAGTATTTT. The full variable domain, in which reference TRBV5-1 and TRBJ2-3 provide the parts outside the CDR3, is KAGVTQTPRYLIKTRGQQVTLSCSPISGHRSVSWYQQTPGQGLQFLFEYFSETQRNKGNFPGRFSGRQFSNSRSEMNVSTLELGDSALYLCASSTTSGTDTQYFGPGTRLTVL.

This clone was seen a single time. This sequence joins TRBV18 and TRBJ2-1; weak D call: TRBD1 (6 bases). The CDR3 totals 15 residues. Germline assignment: CDR1 KGHSH and CDR2 LQKENI. V lost 3 bases and J 0 bases, leaving 9 bases between the germline ends. Here the CDR3 DNA reads TGTGCCAGCTCACCCCAGGACAGCTCCTACAATGAGCAGTTCTTC. This gives the protein CASSPQDSSYNEQFF.

V gene TRBV10-3 combines with J gene TRBJ2-7, with D perhaps TRBD1 (6 bases). The V gene lost 3 bases and the J gene lost 1 base, with 13 bases spanning the gap. The CDR3 loop spans 15 amino acids. Germline V gives CDR1 ENHRY, CDR2 SYGVKD. CDR3 nucleotides: TGTGCCATCAGTGAAATCCCAGGGGAATCCTACGAGCAGTACTTC. Translating gives CAISEIPGESYEQYF.

The chain is built from TRBV20-1 and TRBJ2-7; D perhaps matches TRBD2 (5 bases). Germline CDR1 and CDR2: DFQATT and SNEGSKA (reference sequence). Trimming removed 3 bases at V and 6 bases at J, with 15 bases between. This CDR3 spans 13 amino acids. The CDR3 DNA sequence: TGCAGTGCTAGTGGCCCCAGCGGAGGCGAGCAGTACTTC. Its translation is CSASGPSGGEQYF.

This clone was picked up a small number of times. The chain combines TRBV1 with TRBJ1-1. TRBV1 is a pseudogene locus. CDR3 length: 15 amino acids. The CDR3 sequence: CTSSQDQATNTEAFF. CDR3 nucleotides: TGCACCAGCAGCCAAGATCAAGCCACGAACACTGAAGCTTTCTTT.

The chain employs TRBV7-7 and TRBJ1-4; 9 nucleotides match TRBD1. The germline CDR1 and CDR2 sequences are SSHAT and FNYEAQ (reference sequence). The CDR3 length is 13 residues. The V and J ends lost 5 bases and 7 bases, in that order; junction bases with no gene match: 2. In nucleotides, the CDR3 is TGTGCCAGCAGCCGGGGACAGGGTGAAAAACTGTTTTTT. Amino acids: CASSRGQGEKLFF.

This chain uses TRBV5-1 with TRBJ1-3; perhaps TRBD1 as D (6 bases). Germline-derived CDR1 and CDR2 are SGHRS and YFSETQ. V was pared by 0 bases and J by 0 bases, with 16 bases between. The CDR3 consists of 18 residues. The chain's CDR3 is CASSLGTTGTLSGNTIYF. The CDR3 region has the DNA TGCGCCAGCAGCTTGGGCACAACAGGGACCCTCTCTGGAAACACCATATATTTT.